A selection of T cell receptor beta chains follows, all from one sample in a study of T-cell memory formation after mild COVID-19. TCRdb called the 5' RACE reads again in MiXCR, with one record for every CDR3 protein. The sample carries approximately 290,000 distinct CDR3 sequences, 7% to 10% recorded once. What was sequenced was PBMCs or a T cell subset sorted from them (not recorded which). These receptors all stem from a man aged 18 to 30 who had mild COVID-19 (a few samples of this study predate the infection). Cell type and time point are not known. Both conserved end residues are part of each CDR3. The D gene is left open where the match is weak. Clone size appears in some rows only: once, few, many, or a class for an expanded clone.

j_gene: TRBJ2-5; d_gene: .; v_gene: TRBV7-2; abundance: .; CDR3aa: CASSGGWQGGTQYF; CDR3nt: TGTGCCAGCAGCGGAGGTTGGCAGGGAGGGACCCAGTACTTC
j_gene: TRBJ2-1; d_gene: .; v_gene: TRBV4-2; abundance: many; CDR3aa: CASSQDGETGYNEQFF; CDR3nt: TGTGCCAGCAGCCAAGATGGGGAGACGGGGTACAATGAGCAGTTCTTC
j_gene: TRBJ2-2; d_gene: TRBD1; v_gene: TRBV5-1; abundance: few; CDR3aa: CASSPNSGQGGSGELFF; CDR3nt: TGCGCCAGCAGCCCTAACTCGGGACAGGGCGGATCCGGGGAGCTGTTTTTT
j_gene: TRBJ2-4; d_gene: .; v_gene: TRBV13; abundance: many; CDR3aa: CASSPSGARGIQYF; CDR3nt: TGTGCCAGCAGCCCGTCCGGGGCGAGGGGCATTCAGTACTTC
j_gene: TRBJ2-3; d_gene: .; v_gene: TRBV6-6; abundance: .; CDR3aa: CASSYGAIADTQYF; CDR3nt: TGTGCCAGCAGTTACGGGGCTATTGCAGATACGCAGTATTTT
j_gene: TRBJ2-3; d_gene: .; v_gene: TRBV7-3; abundance: .; CDR3aa: CASSLQADLSDTQYF; CDR3nt: TGTGCCAGCAGCTTACAAGCGGACCTTTCTGATACGCAGTATTTT
j_gene: TRBJ1-2; d_gene: .; v_gene: TRBV7-2; abundance: many; CDR3aa: CASSLGGGYTF; CDR3nt: TGTGCCAGCAGCTTGGGGGGTGGCTACACCTTC
j_gene: TRBJ1-1; d_gene: .; v_gene: TRBV6-5; abundance: few; CDR3aa: CASSYSTNTEAFF; CDR3nt: TGTGCCAGCAGTTACTCGACGAACACTGAAGCTTTCTTT
j_gene: TRBJ2-3; d_gene: .; v_gene: TRBV7-9; abundance: few; CDR3aa: CASSRGPDVASTDTQYF; CDR3nt: TGTGCCAGCAGCAGAGGCCCGGACGTAGCTAGCACAGATACGCAGTATTTT
j_gene: TRBJ2-2; d_gene: .; v_gene: TRBV11-2; abundance: many; CDR3aa: CASSFQVITGELFF; CDR3nt: TGTGCCAGCAGCTTCCAAGTGATCACCGGGGAGCTGTTTTTT
j_gene: TRBJ2-5; d_gene: TRBD2; v_gene: TRBV6-6; abundance: few; CDR3aa: CASSISGGGETQYF; CDR3nt: TGTGCCAGCAGCATTAGCGGGGGGGGTGAGACCCAGTACTTC
j_gene: TRBJ2-1; d_gene: .; v_gene: TRBV5-1; abundance: .; CDR3aa: CASSLGRHGSYNEQFF; CDR3nt: TGCGCCAGCAGCTTGGGCCGGCACGGCTCCTACAATGAGCAGTTCTTC
j_gene: TRBJ2-2; d_gene: .; v_gene: TRBV6-5; abundance: many; CDR3aa: CASSYGGENTGELFF; CDR3nt: TGTGCCAGCAGTTATGGCGGGGAGAACACCGGGGAGCTGTTTTTT
j_gene: TRBJ2-4; d_gene: .; v_gene: TRBV5-6; abundance: .; CDR3aa: CASSRFGVAKNIQYF; CDR3nt: TGTGCCAGCAGCCGTTTCGGGGTAGCCAAAAACATTCAGTACTTC
j_gene: TRBJ1-5; d_gene: .; v_gene: TRBV4-1; abundance: .; CDR3aa: CASSQVYGYSNQPQHF; CDR3nt: TGCGCCAGCAGCCAAGTGTACGGCTATAGCAATCAGCCCCAGCATTTT
j_gene: TRBJ1-6; d_gene: .; v_gene: TRBV18; abundance: .; CDR3aa: CASSEGRWDSPLHF; CDR3nt: TGTGCCAGCTCAGAGGGACGTTGGGATTCACCCCTCCACTTT
j_gene: TRBJ2-1; d_gene: TRBD2; v_gene: TRBV11-3; abundance: .; CDR3aa: CASSLVGGGEQFF; CDR3nt: TGTGCCAGCAGCTTAGTAGGCGGGGGGGAGCAGTTCTTC
j_gene: TRBJ1-6; d_gene: .; v_gene: TRBV4-2; abundance: few; CDR3aa: CASSQGGLRGPRDSPLHF; CDR3nt: TGTGCCAGCAGCCAAGGGGGTCTAAGGGGCCCGAGAGATTCACCCCTCCACTTT
j_gene: TRBJ2-7; d_gene: TRBD1; v_gene: TRBV4-1; abundance: .; CDR3aa: CASSQWGTGANEQYF; CDR3nt: TGCGCCAGCAGCCAGTGGGGGACAGGGGCCAACGAGCAGTACTTC
j_gene: TRBJ2-3; d_gene: TRBD2; v_gene: TRBV10-3; abundance: .; CDR3aa: CAISESQRSGREDTQYF; CDR3nt: TGTGCCATCAGTGAGTCCCAACGTAGCGGGAGGGAAGATACGCAGTATTTT
j_gene: TRBJ1-1; d_gene: TRBD1; v_gene: TRBV6-5; abundance: .; CDR3aa: CASSFDRGSATEAFF; CDR3nt: TGTGCCAGCAGTTTCGACAGGGGGAGTGCCACTGAAGCTTTCTTT
j_gene: TRBJ1-1; d_gene: .; v_gene: TRBV29-1; abundance: many; CDR3aa: CSVPVRDTEAFF; CDR3nt: TGCAGCGTGCCCGTCCGGGACACTGAAGCTTTCTTT
j_gene: TRBJ2-4; d_gene: .; v_gene: TRBV6-5; abundance: many; CDR3aa: CASSPRATGKNIQYF; CDR3nt: TGTGCCAGCAGTCCCCGGGCCACCGGGAAAAACATTCAGTACTTC
j_gene: TRBJ2-1; d_gene: .; v_gene: TRBV4-1; abundance: many; CDR3aa: CASRSDSSYNEQFF; CDR3nt: TGCGCCAGCAGGTCCGACAGTTCCTACAATGAGCAGTTCTTC
j_gene: TRBJ2-3; d_gene: .; v_gene: TRBV12-3/TRBV12-4; abundance: few; CDR3aa: CASSRDGAGTYTDTQYF; CDR3nt: TGTGCCAGCAGCCGAGACGGTGCTGGCACCTACACAGATACGCAGTATTTT
j_gene: TRBJ1-5; d_gene: .; v_gene: TRBV27; abundance: .; CDR3aa: CASGGRGIRQPQHF; CDR3nt: TGTGCCTCGGGGGGCAGGGGTATAAGACAGCCCCAGCATTTT
j_gene: TRBJ1-4; d_gene: .; v_gene: TRBV4-1; abundance: few; CDR3aa: CASSQLGLTNEKLFF; CDR3nt: TGCGCCAGCAGCCAATTGGGGCTTACTAATGAAAAACTGTTTTTT
j_gene: TRBJ2-5; d_gene: .; v_gene: TRBV5-5; abundance: many; CDR3aa: CASSPEEGTQYF; CDR3nt: TGTGCCAGCAGCCCAGAGGAAGGGACCCAGTACTTC
j_gene: TRBJ1-1; d_gene: .; v_gene: TRBV4-3; abundance: few; CDR3aa: CASTPAGHGSSEAFF; CDR3nt: TGCGCCAGCACCCCTGCCGGACACGGGTCATCTGAAGCTTTCTTT
j_gene: TRBJ1-1; d_gene: .; v_gene: TRBV9; abundance: .; CDR3aa: CASSGGGLAMNTEAFF; CDR3nt: TGTGCCAGCAGCGGTGGGGGTCTGGCCATGAACACTGAAGCTTTCTTT
j_gene: TRBJ2-3; d_gene: TRBD1; v_gene: TRBV28; abundance: few; CDR3aa: CASSSGGQTEVNTQYF; CDR3nt: TGTGCCAGCAGTTCTGGGGGACAGACCGAGGTGAATACGCAGTATTTT
j_gene: TRBJ2-6; d_gene: TRBD1; v_gene: TRBV5-1; abundance: .; CDR3aa: CASSSRGPDSGANVLTF; CDR3nt: TGCGCCAGCAGCTCCAGGGGGCCCGACTCTGGGGCCAACGTCCTGACTTTC
j_gene: TRBJ2-7; d_gene: TRBD1; v_gene: TRBV5-1; abundance: .; CDR3aa: CATRRTGGTEQYF; CDR3nt: TGCGCCACACGCCGGACAGGGGGGACCGAGCAGTACTTC
j_gene: TRBJ1-5; d_gene: .; v_gene: TRBV20-1; abundance: .; CDR3aa: CSARDGNNQPQHF; CDR3nt: TGCAGTGCCAGGGACGGGAACAATCAGCCCCAGCATTTT
j_gene: TRBJ1-2; d_gene: .; v_gene: TRBV6-5; abundance: few; CDR3aa: CASSYMREDGYTF; CDR3nt: TGTGCCAGCAGTTACATGAGGGAGGATGGCTACACCTTC